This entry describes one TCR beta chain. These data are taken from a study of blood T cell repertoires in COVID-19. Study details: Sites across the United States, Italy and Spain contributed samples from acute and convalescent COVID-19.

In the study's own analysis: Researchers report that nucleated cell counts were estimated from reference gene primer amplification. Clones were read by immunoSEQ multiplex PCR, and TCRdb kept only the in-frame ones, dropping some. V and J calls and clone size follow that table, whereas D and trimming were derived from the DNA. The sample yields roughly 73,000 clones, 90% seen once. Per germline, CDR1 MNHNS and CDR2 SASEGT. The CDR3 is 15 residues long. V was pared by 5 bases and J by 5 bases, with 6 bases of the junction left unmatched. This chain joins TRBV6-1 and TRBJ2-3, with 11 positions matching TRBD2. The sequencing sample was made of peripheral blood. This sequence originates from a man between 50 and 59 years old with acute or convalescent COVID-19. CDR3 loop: CASSQSGLAGDTQYF. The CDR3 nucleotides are TGTGCCAGCAGTCAATCCGGACTAGCGGGAGATACGCAGTATTTT.